This T cell receptor beta chain was observed in a study of blood T cell repertoires in COVID-19. Study details: PBMCs, B-cell-depleted T cells, or T cells were the source of the cDNA or gDNA that made up the material.

CDR3 length: 13 residues. Trimming removed 4 bases at V and 0 bases at J, with 7 bases between. Germline V gene sequence: CDR1 KGHSH, CDR2 LQKENI. Recovered status in Cohort 3 required two negative PCRs, clearance, or symptom resolution. Profiled with immunoSEQ multiplex PCR; TCRdb holds only in-frame clones, not every one. The sample consists of about 300,000 clones, approximately 90% of them appearing once. Source material: PBMCs or T cells enriched from blood (not recorded which). The source is a man under 40 who had recovered from COVID-19. The rearrangement uses TRBV18 and TRBJ2-7, with D possibly being TRBD2 (6 bases). The CDR3 DNA follows: TGTGCCAGCTCACTGGACTACTCCTACGAGCAGTACTTC. Protein: CASSLDYSYEQYF.